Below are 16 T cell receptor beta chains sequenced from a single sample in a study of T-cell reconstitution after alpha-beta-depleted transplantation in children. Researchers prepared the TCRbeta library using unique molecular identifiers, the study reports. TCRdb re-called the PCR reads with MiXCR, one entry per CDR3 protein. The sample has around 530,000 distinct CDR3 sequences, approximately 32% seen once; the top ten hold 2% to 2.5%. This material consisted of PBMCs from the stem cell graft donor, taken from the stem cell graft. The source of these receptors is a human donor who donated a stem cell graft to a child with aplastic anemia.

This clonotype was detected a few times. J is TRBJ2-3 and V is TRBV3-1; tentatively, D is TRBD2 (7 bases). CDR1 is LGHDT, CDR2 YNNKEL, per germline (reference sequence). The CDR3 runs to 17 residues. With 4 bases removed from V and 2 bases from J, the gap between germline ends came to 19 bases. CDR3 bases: TGTGCCAGCAGCCCCTCGATCAGGGAGGGGGACACAGATACGCAGTATTTT. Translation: CASSPSIREGDTDTQYF.

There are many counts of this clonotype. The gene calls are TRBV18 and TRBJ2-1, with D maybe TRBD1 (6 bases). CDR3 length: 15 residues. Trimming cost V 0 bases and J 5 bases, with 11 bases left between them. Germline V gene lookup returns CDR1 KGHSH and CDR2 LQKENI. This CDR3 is CASSPPGTRNNEQFF. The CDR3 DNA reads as TGTGCCAGCTCACCACCCGGGACACGGAACAATGAGCAGTTCTTC. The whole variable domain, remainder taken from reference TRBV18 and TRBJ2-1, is NAGVMQNPRHLVRRRGQEARLRCSPMKGHSHVYWYRQLPEEGLKFMVYLQKENIIDESGMPKERFSAEFPKEGPSILRIQQVVRGDSAAYFCASSPPGTRNNEQFFGPGTRLTVL.

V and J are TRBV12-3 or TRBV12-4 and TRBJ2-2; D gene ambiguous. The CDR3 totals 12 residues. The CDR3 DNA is TGTTCCACGAACCCGAACACCGGGGAGCTGTTTTTT. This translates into CSTNPNTGELFF.

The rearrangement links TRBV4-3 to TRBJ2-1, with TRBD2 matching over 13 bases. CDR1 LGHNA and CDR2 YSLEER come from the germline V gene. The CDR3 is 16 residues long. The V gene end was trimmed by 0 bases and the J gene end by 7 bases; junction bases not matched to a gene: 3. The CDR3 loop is CASSQDLGLAGNEQFF. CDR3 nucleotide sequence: TGCGCCAGCAGCCAAGATCTGGGACTAGCGGGAAATGAGCAGTTCTTC.

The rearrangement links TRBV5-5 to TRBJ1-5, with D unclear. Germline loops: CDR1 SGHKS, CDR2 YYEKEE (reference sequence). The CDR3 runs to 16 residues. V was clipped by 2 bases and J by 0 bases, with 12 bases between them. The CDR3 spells CASSFVQSPSNQPQHF. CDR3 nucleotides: TGTGCCAGCAGCTTCGTCCAGAGTCCTAGCAATCAGCCCCAGCATTTT.

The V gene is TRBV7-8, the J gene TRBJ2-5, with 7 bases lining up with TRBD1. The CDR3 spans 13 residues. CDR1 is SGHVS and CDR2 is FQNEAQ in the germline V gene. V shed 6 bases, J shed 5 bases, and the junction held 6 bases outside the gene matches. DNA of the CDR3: TGTGCCAGCAGTCAGGGGGTCGCGGAGACCCAGTACTTC. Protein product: CASSQGVAETQYF. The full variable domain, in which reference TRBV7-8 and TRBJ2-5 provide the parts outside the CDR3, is GAGVSQSPRYKVAKRGQDVALRCDPISGHVSLFWYQQALGQGPEFLTYFQNEAQLDKSGLPSDRFFAERPEGSVSTLKIQRTQQEDSAVYLCASSQGVAETQYFGPGTRLLVL.

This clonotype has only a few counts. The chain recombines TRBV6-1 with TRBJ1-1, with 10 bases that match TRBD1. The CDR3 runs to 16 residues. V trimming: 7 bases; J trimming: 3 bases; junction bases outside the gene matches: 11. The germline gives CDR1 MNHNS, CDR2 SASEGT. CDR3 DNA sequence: TGTGCCAGCATCTCTACGACAGGGGGCATGGACACTGAAGCTTTCTTT. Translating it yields CASISTTGGMDTEAFF.

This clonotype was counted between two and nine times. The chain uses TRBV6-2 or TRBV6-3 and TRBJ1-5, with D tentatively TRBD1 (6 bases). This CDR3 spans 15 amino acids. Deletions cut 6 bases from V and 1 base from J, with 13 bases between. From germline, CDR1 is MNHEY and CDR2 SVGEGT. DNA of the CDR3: TGTGCCAGCAGACCTACAGGGATGAGCAATCAGCCCCAGCATTTT. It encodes CASRPTGMSNQPQHF.

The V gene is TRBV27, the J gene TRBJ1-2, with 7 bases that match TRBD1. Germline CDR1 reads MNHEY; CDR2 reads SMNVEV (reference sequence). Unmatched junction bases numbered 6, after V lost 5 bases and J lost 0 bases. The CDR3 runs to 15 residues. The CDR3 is CASSTTGTANYGYTF. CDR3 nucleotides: TGTGCCAGCAGTACAACCGGGACAGCTAACTATGGCTACACCTTC.

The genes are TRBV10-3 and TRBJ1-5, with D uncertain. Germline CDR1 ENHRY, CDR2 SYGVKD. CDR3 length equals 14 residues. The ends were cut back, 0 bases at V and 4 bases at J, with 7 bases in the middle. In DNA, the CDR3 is TGTGCCATCAGTGAGTCTGGCGGAAATCAGCCCCAGCATTTT. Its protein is CAISESGGNQPQHF.

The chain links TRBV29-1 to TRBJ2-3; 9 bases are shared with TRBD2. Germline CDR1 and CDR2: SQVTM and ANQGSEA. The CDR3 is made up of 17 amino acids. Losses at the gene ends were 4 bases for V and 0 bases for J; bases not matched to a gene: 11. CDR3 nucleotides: TGCAGCGTTGTAGGGACACCCACTAGCGGGAGCACAGATACGCAGTATTTT. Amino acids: CSVVGTPTSGSTDTQYF.

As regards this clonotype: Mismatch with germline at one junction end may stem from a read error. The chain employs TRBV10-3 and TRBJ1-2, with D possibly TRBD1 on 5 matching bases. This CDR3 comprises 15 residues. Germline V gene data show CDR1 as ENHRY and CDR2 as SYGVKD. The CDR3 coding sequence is TGTGCCATCAGACCGACAGAGCCCGAGAACTGTGGCTACACCTTC. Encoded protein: CAIRPTEPENCGYTF.

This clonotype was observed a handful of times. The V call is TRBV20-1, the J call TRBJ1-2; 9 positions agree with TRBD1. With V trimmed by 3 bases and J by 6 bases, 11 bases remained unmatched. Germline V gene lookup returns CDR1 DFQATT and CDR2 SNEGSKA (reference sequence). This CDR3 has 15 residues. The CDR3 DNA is TGCAGTGCTAGGTGGAAAGGGACAGGGAGTAATGGCTACACCTTC. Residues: CSARWKGTGSNGYTF.

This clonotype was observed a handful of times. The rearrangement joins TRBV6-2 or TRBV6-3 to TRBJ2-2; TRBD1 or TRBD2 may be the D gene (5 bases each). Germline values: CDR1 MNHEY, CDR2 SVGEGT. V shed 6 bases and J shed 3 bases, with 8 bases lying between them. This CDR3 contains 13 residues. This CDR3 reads CASSGAHTGELFF. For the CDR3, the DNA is TGTGCCAGCAGCGGGGCCCACACCGGGGAGCTGTTTTTT.

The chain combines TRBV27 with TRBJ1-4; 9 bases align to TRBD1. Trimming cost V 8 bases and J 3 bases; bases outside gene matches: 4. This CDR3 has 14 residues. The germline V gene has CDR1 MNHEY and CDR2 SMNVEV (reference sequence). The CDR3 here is CASQRTGANEKLFF. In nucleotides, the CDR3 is TGTGCCAGCCAAAGGACAGGGGCTAATGAAAAACTGTTTTTT.

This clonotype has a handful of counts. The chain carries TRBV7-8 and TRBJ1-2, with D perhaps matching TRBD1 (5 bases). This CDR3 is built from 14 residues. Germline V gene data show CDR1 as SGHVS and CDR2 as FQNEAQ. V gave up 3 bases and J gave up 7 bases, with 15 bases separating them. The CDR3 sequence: CASSFRAGLAGYTF. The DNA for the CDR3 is TGTGCCAGCAGCTTTCGGGCAGGGTTGGCTGGCTACACCTTC.